One and the same sample provided the 2 T cell receptor beta chains below, sequenced in a study of glioma-infiltrating T cells after dendritic cell vaccination. Sequenced by immunoSEQ multiplex PCR; TCRdb stores in-frame clones only, minus some. In the table there are 70,000 to 90,000 clones, 75% to 90% of which are singletons. Stated time point: after dendritic cell vaccination, including at tumor progression/relapse. This specimen consisted of blood, obtained after dendritic cell vaccination. Every receptor here comes from a human donor with glioblastoma.

The V call is TRBV19, the J call TRBJ1-2; no firm D call. From germline, CDR1 is LNHDA and CDR2 SQIVND (reference sequence). This CDR3 contains 13 residues. The V end lost 0 bases, the J end lost 4 bases, and 6 bases lay between the germline ends. The CDR3 region has the DNA TGTGCCAGTAGTATAGAGGTCAGCTATGGCTACACCTTC. Amino acid sequence: CASSIEVSYGYTF.

The rearrangement uses TRBV10-3 and TRBJ2-3, with 8 bases that match TRBD2. Unmatched junction bases numbered 6, after V lost 3 bases and J lost 1 base. Looked up from germline, CDR1 is ENHRY and CDR2 is SYGVKD. This CDR3 spans 16 amino acids. CDR3 amino acids: CAISEGGSGGTDTQYF. CDR3 sequence (DNA): TGTGCCATCAGTGAAGGCGGTAGCGGGGGCACAGATACGCAGTATTTT.